The subject of this entry is one T cell receptor beta chain. This clonotype came up a few times. The antigen this receptor binds is unknown. The record has no base qualities; no much larger clone is one base away. This sample is drawn from a study of liver allograft versus peripheral blood T cells (TCRdb year 2020). With regard to the full study: T cell receptor repertoires present within transplanted livers were compared with repertoires in the peripheral blood of liver transplant recipients.

CDR1 is given as SGHDN and CDR2 as FVKESK, both from the germline V gene. V is pared back by 10 bases and J by 4 bases, with 26 bases lying between the germline termini. CDR3 length: 17 amino acids, cysteine to phenylalanine. Only the CDR3 DNA stays, 51 bases, in frame from base 1. Broad study findings and their caveats: According to the report, the T cell receptor repertoires detected in peripheral blood were different from the repertoires found inside liver allografts.

Sequencing took place on an Illumina MiSeq. TCRdb cleaned the public reads at Q25 with fastp, built clones with MiXCR and kept in-frame beta chains. Every CDR3 protein is listed once, alongside the most common genes and DNA of its rows. The sample table records approximately 8,100 distinct CDR3 sequences; about 18% of these occur just once. Roughly 4.4% of the sample goes to the ten largest clones. The chain links TRBV14 with TRBJ2-1; a tentative D call is TRBD2 (6 bases match). The sequence came from a human patient who had a liver transplant. Where a transplant has occurred, the graft donor may have supplied some of the T cells. In nucleotides, the sequence is TGTGCCACCACTTCGGGAGAGGGCGGGGAAGCTTACAATGAGCAGTTCTTC. This codes for CATTSGEGGEAYNEQFF.